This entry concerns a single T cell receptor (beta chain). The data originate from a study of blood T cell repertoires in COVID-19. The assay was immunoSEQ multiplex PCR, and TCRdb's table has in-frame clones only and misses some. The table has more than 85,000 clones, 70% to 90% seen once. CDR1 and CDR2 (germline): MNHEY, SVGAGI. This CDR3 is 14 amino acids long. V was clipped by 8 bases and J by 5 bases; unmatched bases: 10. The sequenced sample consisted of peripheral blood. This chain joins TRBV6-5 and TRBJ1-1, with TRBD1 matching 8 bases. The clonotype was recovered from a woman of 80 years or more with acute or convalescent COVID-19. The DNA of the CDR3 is TGTGCCAGCCTCCCGGACAGGGCTGGTACTGAAGCTTTCTTT. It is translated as CASLPDRAGTEAFF.